This T cell receptor (beta chain) emerged from a study of blood T cells in healthy people across ages (dated by TCRdb to between 2014 and 2017). About the full investigation: In model experiments, template switching captured roughly one uniquely barcoded TCR beta cDNA molecule for every two T cells. The study measured age-related changes in TCR beta repertoire diversity using deep sequencing normalized with unique cDNA molecular identifiers. The donors were split into four age groups: young (average around 15 years), middle-aged (about 40), aged (around 67) and long-lived (roughly 86). To avoid experimental bias, donors of different ages were randomly spread across the sequencing lanes. The study analyzed two additional independent replicas of 1 million unique cDNA reads from the same blood draw for two donors, one aged 18 to 30 and one aged 80 or older.

The table lists this clonotype with many counts. The antigen it binds to is not known. No much larger clonotype is one base removed from it; base qualities were not supplied. Donors were 39 systemically healthy Caucasian individuals from Russia aged about 6 to 100 years. Each donor gave 8 to 10 milliliters of peripheral blood, drawn into EDTA-treated Vacutainer tubes. PBMCs were isolated by Ficoll-Paque density-gradient centrifugation, with at least 6.5 million obtained per sample. Total RNA, at least 5 micrograms per sample, was extracted from PBMCs with Trizol reagent. Naive CD45RAhigh/CD27high T cell percentages were measured by flow cytometry on a PBMC aliquot from every donor. Library prep was done by 5' RACE. The instrument given in TCRdb is Illumina HiSeq 2500. A second about 7 to 12 cycle PCR used a sample-barcoded 5' primer and a J-beta primer mix. A template-switch 5' adaptor carrying 12 random nucleotides introduced a unique molecular identifier onto each TCR beta cDNA molecule. Each sample yielded at least 2.5 million CDR3-containing paired-end reads. First-strand cDNA synthesis was performed from all RNA using the Mint cDNA synthesis kit, with priming by a TRBC-specific oligonucleotide. Following uracil-DNA glycosylase treatment, all cDNA underwent a first 18-cycle PCR with the universal primers M1SS and BC2_uni_R. In the source study's methods: For normalization, 1 million high-quality reads were randomly selected from each sample, with every read carrying a distinct molecular identifier. Reads sharing molecular identifiers were discarded rather than binned into consensus sequences. MiTCR, run with a Q25 quality threshold and the strictest error-elimination algorithm, handled CDR3 identification, clonotype clustering and error correction. A nonparametric unseen species model using Euler transformation provided a lower-bound estimate of total TCR beta diversity. The public sequencing data were trimmed at Q25 with fastp and processed into clonotypes with MiXCR by TCRdb, which kept only in-frame beta chains. Merged by CDR3 protein, the rows form single entries marked with the most common genes and DNA. What appears here as the V and J calls and clone size reflects TCRdb's work, not the paper's. A total of hundreds of thousands of distinct CDR3 sequences appear in this sample, 40% to 65% of them only once. The ten biggest clones cover around an eighth of the sample.

At the junction V is shortened by 3 bases and J by 0 bases; bases outside the gene matches: 9. Including the terminal cysteine and phenylalanine, the CDR3 comprises 17 residues. Just CDR3 DNA is preserved here, 51 bases in frame from base 1. For CDR1 and CDR2, the germline V gene lists SGDLS and YYNGEE. Overall study outcomes, separate from this receptor: Donor CMV infection status was unknown, potentially confounding age-related changes in expanded clonotypes. There was a strong correlation between observed TCR beta diversity and the percentage of naive T cells measured by flow cytometry. Bulk unsorted PBMC profiling prevented conclusive comparison of naive and antigen-experienced compartments. As age increased, observed TCR beta diversity per million T cells dropped in a roughly linear way, and a significant reduction was already evident by age 40. Estimates of total diversity based on one million sequenced T cells were regarded as lower bounds and as underestimates. The long-lived group showed more naive CD4+ T cells, fewer expanded clones and increased TCR diversity than the aged group, suggesting age selection.

Recombination connected TRBV9 to TRBJ2-1; TRBD2 agrees with 7 junctional bases. This TCR was sampled from a woman older than 75 in good health. The sequenced material came from blood. The CDR3 protein is CASSAQIRTSSYNEQFF. The bases read TGTGCCAGCAGCGCCCAAATACGGACTAGCTCCTACAATGAGCAGTTCTTC.